The next 25 T cell receptor beta chains were all read from a single sample in a study of T cell responses to AZD1222 COVID-19 vaccine. Measured with immunoSEQ multiplex PCR; TCRdb has only the in-frame clones, and not every one. Seen here are 150,000 to 200,000 clones, approximately 90% observed once, and the top ten hold about 3%. The sample in question was peripheral blood, obtained on day 0 of AZD1222 vaccination. Receptors were obtained from an adult in good health.

The CDR3: CASSESGTGGTQYF. Here the CDR3 DNA reads TGTGCCAGCAGTGAGTCCGGGACAGGGGGCACGCAGTATTTT. The chain links TRBV2 to TRBJ2-3; 12 nucleotides agree with TRBD1. Germline CDR1 SNHLY, CDR2 FYNNEI. This CDR3 contains 14 residues. Trimming removed 3 bases from V and 9 bases from J; junction bases left unmatched: 4.

As for this clone: A read error is likely, as this CDR3 ends without the conserved phenylalanine or tryptophan. The J gene is TRBJ1-1, the V gene TRBV23-1; 11 positions agree with TRBD1. TRBV23-1 is identified as an open reading frame with a role that is uncertain. This CDR3 has 19 amino acids. The trim removed 0 bases at V and 3 bases at J, leaving 12 bases unmatched. This CDR3 is CASSQSPGQGDDPDTEAFS. Here the CDR3 DNA reads TGCGCCAGCAGTCAATCTCCGGGACAGGGGGACGACCCAGACACTGAAGCTTTCTCT.

The J gene is TRBJ1-5, the V gene TRBV7-9; no clear D. Germline CDR1 reads SEHNR; CDR2 reads FQNEAQ (reference sequence). Trimming removed 4 bases from V and 4 bases from J, with 11 bases in between. The CDR3 spans 14 residues. The CDR3 nucleotides are TGTGCCAGCAGCTCCGTAGGTCCGAATCAGCCCCAGCATTTT. It is translated as CASSSVGPNQPQHF. The full variable domain, its missing parts supplied by reference TRBV7-9 and TRBJ1-5, is DTGVSQNPRHKITKRGQNVTFRCDPISEHNRLYWYRQTLGQGPEFLTYFQNEAQLEKSRLLSDRFSAERPKGSFSTLEIQRTEQGDSAMYLCASSSVGPNQPQHFGDGTRLSIL.

This chain joins TRBV19 and TRBJ1-4; 9 bases are shared with TRBD1. This CDR3 spans 15 amino acids. The V segment lost 6 bases and the J segment 6 bases; nucleotides outside the gene matches: 8. Germline lookup yields CDR1 LNHDA and CDR2 SQIVND (reference sequence). CDR3 bases: TGTGCCAGTAGGAACGGACAGGGGTGGTATGAAAAACTGTTTTTT. Translating gives CASRNGQGWYEKLFF.

This rearrangement joins TRBV30 to TRBJ1-2; D unresolved. Germline assignment: CDR1 GTSNPN and CDR2 SVGIG (reference sequence). V was clipped by 2 bases and J by 6 bases, with 13 bases between them. This CDR3 is built from 13 residues. The CDR3 reads CAWSPYSTDGYTF. For the CDR3, the DNA is TGTGCCTGGAGTCCCTATTCCACGGATGGCTACACCTTC.

The CDR3 spells CASSYGVGNEQFF. The CDR3 nucleotides are TGTGCCAGCAGTTACGGCGTAGGCAATGAGCAGTTCTTC. V and J are TRBV6-5 and TRBJ2-1; D uncertain. CDR1 is MNHEY and CDR2 is SVGAGI in the germline V gene. The ends were cut back, 2 bases at V and 6 bases at J, with 8 bases in the middle. The CDR3 sequence is 13 residues long.

This chain links TRBV7-6 with TRBJ1-3; D is ambiguous. The CDR3 is made up of 14 amino acids. Deletions cut 4 bases from V and 0 bases from J, with 7 bases between. Germline V gene lookup returns CDR1 SGHVS and CDR2 FNYEAQ. CDR3 DNA: TGTGCCAGCAGCTCGCCAAGCTCTGGAAACACCATATATTTT. Translation: CASSSPSSGNTIYF. The full variable domain, in which reference TRBV7-6 and TRBJ1-3 provide the parts outside the CDR3, is GAGVSQSPRYKVTKRGQDVALRCDPISGHVSLYWYRQALGQGPEFLTYFNYEAQQDKSGLPNDRFSAERPEGSISTLTIQRTEQRDSAMYRCASSSPSSGNTIYFGEGSWLTVV.

The rearrangement joins TRBV19 to TRBJ1-1; D ambiguous. The CDR3 sequence is 13 residues long. Trimming left V 6 bases short and J 2 bases short, with 10 bases between. Per germline, CDR1 LNHDA and CDR2 SQIVND (reference sequence). DNA of the CDR3: TGTGCCAGTAGCCTCCTCGGCAACACTGAAGCTTTCTTT. The encoded protein is CASSLLGNTEAFF.

This chain connects TRBV6-4 to TRBJ2-2; perhaps D is TRBD1 or TRBD2 (7 bases each). With 4 bases removed from V and 5 bases from J, the gap between germline ends came to 11 bases. Germline CDR1 is MRHNA and CDR2 is SNTAGT. The CDR3 sequence is 14 residues long. The CDR3 spells CASSGQGGTGELFF. In DNA form, the CDR3 reads TGTGCCAGCAGTGGACAGGGAGGGACCGGGGAGCTGTTTTTT.

Concerning this clone: Other DNA sequences in the sample encode the same CDR3. This rearrangement joins TRBV30 to TRBJ1-1, with D unclear. This CDR3 contains 12 residues. Germline V gene data show CDR1 as GTSNPN and CDR2 as SVGIG (reference sequence). The V gene lost 3 bases and the J gene lost 1 base, with 6 bases spanning the gap. This CDR3 is CAWRNRNTEAFF. CDR3 nucleotide sequence: TGTGCCTGGAGAAACCGGAACACTGAAGCTTTCTTT.

The V call is TRBV23-1, the J call TRBJ1-1; 9 positions agree with TRBD1. TRBV23-1 is noted as an ORF with a role that remains uncertain. The CDR3 has 18 amino acids. After removal of 0 bases from V and 0 bases from J, the junction contained 8 bases not matched to a gene. CDR3 protein: CASSQSEGQGQLNTEAFF. CDR3 DNA sequence: TGCGCCAGCAGTCAATCGGAGGGACAGGGTCAATTGAACACTGAAGCTTTCTTT.

The rearrangement uses TRBV5-6 and TRBJ2-7; D not certain. V was pared by 0 bases and J by 3 bases, with 7 bases between. Germline V lookup: CDR1 SGHDT, CDR2 YYEEEE. This CDR3 spans 13 amino acids. The CDR3 region is CASSLALSYEQYF. CDR3 nucleotides: TGTGCCAGCAGCTTGGCCCTGAGCTACGAGCAGTACTTC.

The chain links TRBV27 to TRBJ2-7; 13 nucleotides line up with TRBD2. V dropped 4 bases and J dropped 3; count of bases not matched to a gene: 3. Germline values: CDR1 MNHEY, CDR2 SMNVEV (reference sequence). The CDR3 is 15 residues long. CDR3 sequence reads: CASSSRTSGGYEQYF. The CDR3 DNA reads as TGTGCCAGCAGTTCGCGGACTAGCGGGGGCTACGAGCAGTACTTC.

The V call is TRBV9, the J call TRBJ1-6, with a weak D call TRBD1 (6 bases). Germline CDR1 SGDLS, CDR2 YYNGEE. The V end was cut by 3 bases, the J end by 9 bases, with 13 bases between. The CDR3 extends over 14 amino acids. The CDR3: CASSGGLGASPLHF. CDR3 DNA: TGTGCCAGCAGCGGGGGGTTGGGGGCTTCACCCCTCCACTTT.

For this clone: This sample includes further DNA sequences coding for the same CDR3. The V and J genes are TRBV18 and TRBJ2-3; the D is unclear. The CDR3 consists of 13 residues. Germline V CDR1 and CDR2: KGHSH, LQKENI. The ends were cut back, 0 bases at V and 6 bases at J, with 7 bases in the middle. CDR3 in amino acids: CASSPPSVDTQYF. Here the CDR3 DNA reads TGTGCCAGCTCACCACCGTCTGTGGATACGCAGTATTTT.

Here the CDR3 reads CASSSRDRGFGEQYF. The CDR3 DNA sequence: TGTGCCAGCAGTAGCCGGGACAGGGGTTTTGGCGAGCAGTACTTC. The rearrangement links TRBV6-2 or TRBV6-3 to TRBJ2-7; TRBD1 aligns across 10 bases. The CDR3 length is 15 residues. CDR1 and CDR2 (germline): MNHEY, SVGEGT. With V trimmed by 5 bases and J by 6 bases, 10 bases remained unmatched.

This chain joins TRBV5-4 and TRBJ1-1; D is undetermined. This CDR3 is 13 amino acids long. Trimming stripped 1 base from V and 3 bases from J, with 7 bases between. CDR1 is SGHNT and CDR2 is YYREEE in the germline V gene (reference sequence). The CDR3: CASSLWRDTEAFF. The CDR3 nucleotides are TGTGCCAGCAGCTTGTGGAGGGACACTGAAGCTTTCTTT.

In regard to this clone: Mismatch with germline at one junction end may stem from a read error. V gene TRBV7-3 combines with J gene TRBJ1-2; D might be TRBD1 (5 bases). This CDR3 is built from 14 residues. CDR1 is SGHTA and CDR2 is FQGTGA in the germline V gene. The CDR3 DNA is TGTGCCAGCAGCCTAACGGCGAGGGGCTATGGCTACACCTTC. Translated: CASSLTARGYGYTF.

This clone was counted at least ten times. This chain joins TRBV5-6 and TRBJ1-5; TRBD1 agrees at 8 bases. Germline trimming cut 2 bases from V and 3 bases from J; bases unmatched to any gene: 13. The CDR3 runs 18 residues. Germline CDR1 and CDR2: SGHDT and YYEEEE. The CDR3 spells CASSFSDRVEEDNQPQHF. As DNA, the CDR3 is TGTGCCAGCAGCTTTTCGGACAGGGTGGAGGAGGACAATCAGCCCCAGCATTTT.

J is TRBJ2-7 and V is TRBV6-2 or TRBV6-3; D is uncertain. The CDR3 spans 11 residues. Germline loops: CDR1 MNHEY, CDR2 SVGEGT. Trimming left V 0 bases short and J 6 bases short, with 3 bases between. The CDR3 bases are TGTGCCAGCAGTTACTCGGTCGAGCAGTACTTC. Its protein product is CASSYSVEQYF.

Concerning this clone itself: A much larger clone differs by one base, so this may be a read error. The V call is TRBV7-3, the J call TRBJ1-2, with 8 bases matching TRBD1. V was clipped by 3 bases and J by 3 bases; unmatched bases: 0. Germline V gene lookup returns CDR1 SGHTA and CDR2 FQGTGA. The CDR3 consists of 13 residues. The CDR3 DNA reads TGTGCCAGCAGCTTGACAGGGGACTATGGCTACACCTTC. Its translation: CASSLTGDYGYTF.

The V and J genes are TRBV7-2 and TRBJ1-1; D is possibly TRBD1 (5 bases). V was pared by 0 bases and J by 5 bases, with 13 bases between. The CDR3 sequence is 15 residues long. Germline lookup yields CDR1 SGHTA and CDR2 FQGNSA. The CDR3 DNA follows: TGTGCCAGCAGCTTAGCGCGGGGGACGGGGACTGAAGCTTTCTTT. This gives the protein CASSLARGTGTEAFF.

This clone showed up just once. This chain joins TRBV15 and TRBJ2-5; D perhaps matches TRBD2 (6 bases). The CDR3 consists of 14 residues. Germline values: CDR1 LNHNV, CDR2 YYDKDF (reference sequence). V was trimmed by 0 bases and J by 3 bases, leaving 8 bases between them. The CDR3 DNA sequence: TGTGCCACCAGCAGAGATCGCGGGGAAGAGACCCAGTACTTC. It yields the protein CATSRDRGEETQYF.

V gene TRBV19 combines with J gene TRBJ2-7; 8 bases fit TRBD2. The CDR3 covers 14 residues. V was pared by 8 bases and J by 2 bases, with 8 bases of the junction left unmatched. Looked up from germline, CDR1 is LNHDA and CDR2 is SQIVND (reference sequence). This CDR3 reads CASGKSGGTYEQYF. The CDR3 DNA sequence: TGTGCCAGTGGAAAAAGCGGGGGTACCTACGAGCAGTACTTC.

J is TRBJ1-1 and V is TRBV10-3, with TRBD1 identical over 8 bases. CDR1 and CDR2 from the germline V gene are ENHRY and SYGVKD. The CDR3 is 14 amino acids. V lost 6 bases, J lost 6 bases, and 9 bases stayed unmatched. The CDR3 nucleotides are TGTGCCATCAGGGAGGACAGGGACGGGGCTGAAGCTTTCTTT. This sequence encodes CAIREDRDGAEAFF.